What follows are 16 T cell receptor beta chains derived from one specimen sequenced in a study of shared clonotypes between healthy human individuals. The data were produced by immunoSEQ multiplex PCR, yet TCRdb's version contains in-frame clones alone and is incomplete. The top ten hold 0.5% to 0.65% of the sample, which has under 1,100,000 clones, 78% seen once. Sequenced material: memory CD4+ T cells from PBMCs. Documented subset: CD45RA-negative fraction. These receptors came from a young man in good health. Some clones in this sample may be carry-over from other donors' samples.

The chain carries TRBV29-1 and TRBJ2-7, with D unresolved. This CDR3 region has 12 residues. Deletions cut 0 bases from V and 3 bases from J, with 6 bases between. CDR1 is SQVTM and CDR2 is ANQGSEA in the germline V gene. Written as DNA, the CDR3 is TGCAGCGTTGAAGATGACCTCTACGAGCAGTACTTC. Translation gives CSVEDDLYEQYF.

CDR3 protein: CASSLFAGGNYGYTF. The CDR3 DNA reads TGTGCCAGCAGTTTATTTGCAGGGGGCAACTATGGCTACACCTTC. The V gene is TRBV28, the J gene TRBJ1-2; the match to TRBD1 covers 8 bases. Germline V gene sequence: CDR1 MDHEN, CDR2 SYDVKM. The V segment lost 1 base and the J segment 2 bases; nucleotides outside the gene matches: 3. The CDR3 consists of 15 residues.

This clone was observed a single time. The gene calls are TRBV19 and TRBJ2-5, with a possible D match to TRBD1 (5 bases). V was shortened by 7 bases and J by 5 bases, with 17 bases between the two germline ends. In germline, CDR1 is LNHDA, CDR2 SQIVND (reference sequence). The CDR3 is 14 residues long. The CDR3 nucleotides read TGTGCCAGTAAAAGTCAGGTAGCAGGGGAGACCCAGTACTTC. Protein: CASKSQVAGETQYF.

The V gene is TRBV11-2, the J gene TRBJ2-3; D unclear. Germline-derived CDR1 and CDR2 are SGHAT and FQNNGV. This CDR3 has 14 amino acids. V was cut by 2 bases and J by 0 bases, with 6 bases left in between. DNA for the CDR3: TGTGCCAGCAGCTTAAGCTTAAGCACAGATACGCAGTATTTT. Its protein product is CASSLSLSTDTQYF.

The V gene is TRBV6-6, the J gene TRBJ2-2; D gene uncertain. The V and J ends lost 7 bases and 4 bases respectively, with 16 bases between them. This CDR3 is built from 15 residues. CDR1 is MNHNY and CDR2 is SVGAGI in the germline V gene (reference sequence). The CDR3 sequence is CASTFGALGTGELFF. CDR3 nucleotide sequence: TGTGCCAGCACCTTCGGCGCCTTGGGCACCGGGGAGCTGTTTTTT.

This chain's CDR3 is CASSQATTYEQYF. The CDR3 nucleotides read TGCGCCAGCAGCCAGGCCACAACCTACGAGCAGTACTTC. V and J are TRBV4-1 and TRBJ2-7; D call uncertain. This CDR3 comprises 13 residues. Trimming took off 3 bases at V and 2 bases at J, with 8 bases between the two ends. CDR1 MGHRA and CDR2 YSYEKL come from the germline V gene.

A remark on this clone: A read error is possible here, since a much larger clone lies one base away. The gene calls are TRBV2 and TRBJ2-7; 7 nucleotides align to TRBD1. The CDR3 has 16 residues. Germline CDR1 is SNHLY and CDR2 is FYNNEI. The CDR3 loop reads CASSENGRGLWSEQHF. The CDR3, as DNA: TGTGCCAGCAGTGAAAACGGAAGGGGGCTATGGTCCGAGCAGCACTTC.

The V call is TRBV7-3, the J call TRBJ2-1; no clear D. CDR3 length: 16 residues. From germline, CDR1 is SGHTA and CDR2 FQGTGA. Trimming removed 5 bases at V and 9 bases at J, with 23 bases between. The DNA of the CDR3 is TGTGCCAGCAGCCCCCAGCCTCCGTCCCCTTCAACTGAGCAGTTCTTC. Its translation is CASSPQPPSPSTEQFF.

V gene TRBV7-7 combines with J gene TRBJ2-3; 7 nucleotides match TRBD1. Germline-derived CDR1 and CDR2 are SSHAT and FNYEAQ (reference sequence). The CDR3 sequence is 13 residues long. V gave up 5 bases and J gave up 10 bases; unmatched junction bases: 9. The CDR3 here is CASSPQRQGAQYF. Here the CDR3 DNA reads TGTGCCAGCAGCCCCCAACGACAGGGTGCGCAGTATTTT.

V usage is TRBV12-2 and J usage is TRBJ2-2; whether TRBD1, the table's D call, matches the DNA was not checked. TRBV12-2 is listed as a pseudogene. This CDR3 comprises 19 residues. The CDR3 DNA sequence: TGTGCAAGTCGCTTAGATTTCCAGGGGGTAGAGCCGAACACCGGGGAGCTGTTTTTT. It specifies CASRLDFQGVEPNTGELFF.

This clone showed up many times. The V gene is TRBV28, the J gene TRBJ2-1, with TRBD2 matching over 10 bases. This CDR3 comprises 20 residues. The V and J ends lost 5 bases and 3 bases, in that order; junction bases with no gene match: 19. CDR1 and CDR2 (germline): MDHEN, SYDVKM. The CDR3 spells CASSPGRGSKREGNYNEQFF. In DNA, the CDR3 is TGTGCCAGCAGTCCTGGCAGGGGGTCCAAGCGGGAGGGAAACTACAATGAGCAGTTCTTC.

This clone was counted once. This rearrangement joins TRBV4-1 to TRBJ1-2, with D possibly TRBD1 on 5 matching bases. This CDR3 has 14 residues. Trimming removed 11 bases at V and 8 bases at J, with 24 bases between. CDR1 and CDR2 (germline): MGHRA, YSYEKL. This CDR3 is CASSQIGAKEGYTF. The CDR3 nucleotides are TGCGCCTCAAGCCAAATAGGGGCAAAGGAGGGCTACACCTTC.

This clone was observed a few times. The V call is TRBV2, the J call TRBJ2-1, with TRBD1 as a possible D gene (5 bases). CDR1 is SNHLY, CDR2 FYNNEI, per germline. Trimming pared 9 bases from V and 7 bases from J, leaving 19 bases between. There are 14 residues in the CDR3. CDR3 bases: TGTGCCAGTTACTCAAAGCAGGGTAGGAATGAGCAGTTCTTC. Encoded protein: CASYSKQGRNEQFF.

With regard to this clone: Distinct nucleotide sequences in the sample also encode this CDR3. The chain joins TRBV28 to TRBJ2-3; maybe TRBD1 (6 bases). The length of the CDR3 is 13 residues. Germline assignment: CDR1 MDHEN and CDR2 SYDVKM. Trimming left V 6 bases short and J 2 bases short, with 9 bases between. CDR3 DNA sequence: TGTGCCAGCAGAGGGGGTAACACAGATACGCAGTATTTT. Its protein is CASRGGNTDTQYF.

Worth noting for this clone: Just one base apart from a much larger clone, this may be a read error. The same CDR3 can be traced to other DNA sequences in this sample. V gene TRBV4-1 combines with J gene TRBJ1-4; TRBD1 matches at 7 bases. From germline, CDR1 is MGHRA and CDR2 YSYEKL. This CDR3 region has 15 residues. CDR3 DNA: TGCGCCAGCAGCCTGACAGGGTCAACTAATGAAAAGCTGTTTTTT. It encodes CASSLTGSTNEKLFF.

The V gene is TRBV28, the J gene TRBJ2-3; the D is unclear. The CDR3 runs 13 residues. Germline CDR1 reads MDHEN; CDR2 reads SYDVKM. Trimming pared 5 bases from V and 4 bases from J, leaving 10 bases between. CDR3 loop: CASSPPSPDTQYF. The CDR3 DNA follows: TGTGCCAGCAGTCCCCCCAGCCCAGATACGCAGTATTTT.